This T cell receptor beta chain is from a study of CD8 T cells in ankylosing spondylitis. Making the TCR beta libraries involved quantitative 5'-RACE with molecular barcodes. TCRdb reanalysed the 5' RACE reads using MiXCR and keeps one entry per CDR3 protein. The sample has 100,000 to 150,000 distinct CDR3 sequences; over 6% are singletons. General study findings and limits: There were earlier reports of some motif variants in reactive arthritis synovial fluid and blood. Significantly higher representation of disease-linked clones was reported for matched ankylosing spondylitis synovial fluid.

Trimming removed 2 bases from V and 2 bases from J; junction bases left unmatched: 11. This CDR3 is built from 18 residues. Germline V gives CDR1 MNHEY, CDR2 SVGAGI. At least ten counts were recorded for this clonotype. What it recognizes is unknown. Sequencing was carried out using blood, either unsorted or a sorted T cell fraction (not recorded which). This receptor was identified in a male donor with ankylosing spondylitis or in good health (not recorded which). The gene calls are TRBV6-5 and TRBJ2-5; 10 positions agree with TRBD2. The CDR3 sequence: CASSYTPPGLALQETQYF. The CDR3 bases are TGTGCCAGCAGTTACACTCCTCCGGGACTAGCGTTACAAGAGACCCAGTACTTC.